This TCR beta chain is drawn from a study of T cell responses to AZD1222 COVID-19 vaccine. Remarks on this clone: Its specificity is not known.

Trimming removed 6 bases from V and 0 bases from J; junction bases left unmatched: 1. Germline assignment: CDR1 LNHDA and CDR2 SQIVND (reference sequence). The CDR3 extends over 13 amino acids. Study-level points and caveats: Donors were mostly white British, more females; clonal diversity possibly underestimated. Two AZD1222 administrations were followed by greater Spike-specific TCR breadth and depth.

Only in-frame clones appear in the TCRdb table, and some are missing; sequencing was by immunoSEQ multiplex PCR. The sample consists of around 90,000 clones, roughly 89% of them appearing once. Material: peripheral blood, obtained on day 0 of MenACWY control vaccination. The chain uses TRBV19 and TRBJ1-1; 7 bases agree with TRBD1. The clonotype was recovered from an adult in good health. Here the CDR3 DNA reads TGTGCCAGTAGAACAGGGGTGAACACTGAAGCTTTCTTT. It translates to CASRTGVNTEAFF.